Listed here is a single TCR beta chain. Its target antigen remains unknown. No base quality values were provided; no much bigger clone lies one nucleotide off. In light of the paper, this sample's time point label describes: week 5, during vaccination. Each vaccine dose was 300 ug of a 20-mer mutant IDH1 peptide in Montanide, given subcutaneously with topical imiquimod. Newly diagnosed WHO grade 3 or 4 IDH1-mutant astrocytomas showing loss of nuclear ATRX were present in the donors. The samples were drawn from NOA16, a multicentre, single-arm, open-label phase I trial in Germany that tested a mutant IDH1 peptide vaccine in humans for the first time. Genomic DNA for TCRB sequencing was isolated from EDTA blood with the DNeasy Blood and Tissue Kit. The method behind the library was the immunoSEQ multiplex PCR assay. Following the manufacturer's protocol, the hsTCRB Kit was used to amplify rearranged TCR beta chain sequences. An Illumina MiSeq was used to sequence the TCRB libraries. The original pipeline was this. The proprietary platform of the kit vendor was used for demultiplexing, trimming and gene mapping. As stored in TCRdb, this immuneACCESS dataset retains in-frame rearrangements with V and J assigned. A fraction of the clones does not appear; measured against another copy, unresolved V genes explain less than half of the discrepancy, and the remainder lacks a known reason. That table is the source of V, J and clone size, and D and trimming were worked out from the DNA. The sample contains roughly 34,000 clones, 81% of them found a single time. Over 10% of the sample is taken by the ten largest.

V sheds 6 bases and J sheds 3 bases, leaving 24 bases between their ends. The CDR3 spans 18 residues, from the cysteine through the phenylalanine. Only the CDR3 DNA is retained, 54 bases long and in frame from the first base. This record belongs to a study of a mutant IDH1 vaccine in newly diagnosed glioma (dated by TCRdb to 2020 to 2023). Background for the entire study: Patients received eight vaccinations in weeks 1, 3, 5, 7, 11, 15, 19 and 23, corresponding to visits V03 through V10. Vaccination started 4-6 weeks after radiotherapy alone, or was given together with temozolomide cycles in the groups whose treatment included chemotherapy. Longitudinal TCRB deep sequencing was performed for approximately 24 treated patients wherever samples were available for exploratory analyses. Prior to enrollment, standard therapy consisting of radiotherapy alone, temozolomide alone, or radiochemotherapy with temozolomide had been administered to patients, with the combination being received by most patients. Peripheral blood samples were drawn at six visits, namely V03 (baseline), V05, V07, V10, V12 and V13. Of the roughly 31 treated patients, approximately 62% were male and approximately 38% were female, and the mean age was 40.4 years.

Study-wide findings and limitations: Selection of PBMC samples for TCRB deep sequencing was based on availability. Pseudoprogression appeared unrelated to alterations in the top peripheral T cell clonotypes detected by TCRB sequencing. According to the authors, sample limitations meant that analyses of patient blood samples could not be reproduced. Immune responses induced by the vaccine were seen in roughly 95% of patients across multiple MHC alleles.

This chain joins TRBV23-1 to TRBJ1-5, and TRBD1 may be the D gene, going by 6 matching bases. TRBV23-1 qualifies as an ORF whose function is uncertain. The TCR was taken from a man over 45 with glioma. Here the sequenced sample was PBMCs, taken from a glioma patient whose treatment included an IDH1 peptide vaccine. CDR3 sequence: CASRRGGPFEGTNQPQHF. The DNA is TGCGCCAGCAGGCGAGGGGGGCCATTCGAAGGGACCAATCAGCCCCAGCATTTT.